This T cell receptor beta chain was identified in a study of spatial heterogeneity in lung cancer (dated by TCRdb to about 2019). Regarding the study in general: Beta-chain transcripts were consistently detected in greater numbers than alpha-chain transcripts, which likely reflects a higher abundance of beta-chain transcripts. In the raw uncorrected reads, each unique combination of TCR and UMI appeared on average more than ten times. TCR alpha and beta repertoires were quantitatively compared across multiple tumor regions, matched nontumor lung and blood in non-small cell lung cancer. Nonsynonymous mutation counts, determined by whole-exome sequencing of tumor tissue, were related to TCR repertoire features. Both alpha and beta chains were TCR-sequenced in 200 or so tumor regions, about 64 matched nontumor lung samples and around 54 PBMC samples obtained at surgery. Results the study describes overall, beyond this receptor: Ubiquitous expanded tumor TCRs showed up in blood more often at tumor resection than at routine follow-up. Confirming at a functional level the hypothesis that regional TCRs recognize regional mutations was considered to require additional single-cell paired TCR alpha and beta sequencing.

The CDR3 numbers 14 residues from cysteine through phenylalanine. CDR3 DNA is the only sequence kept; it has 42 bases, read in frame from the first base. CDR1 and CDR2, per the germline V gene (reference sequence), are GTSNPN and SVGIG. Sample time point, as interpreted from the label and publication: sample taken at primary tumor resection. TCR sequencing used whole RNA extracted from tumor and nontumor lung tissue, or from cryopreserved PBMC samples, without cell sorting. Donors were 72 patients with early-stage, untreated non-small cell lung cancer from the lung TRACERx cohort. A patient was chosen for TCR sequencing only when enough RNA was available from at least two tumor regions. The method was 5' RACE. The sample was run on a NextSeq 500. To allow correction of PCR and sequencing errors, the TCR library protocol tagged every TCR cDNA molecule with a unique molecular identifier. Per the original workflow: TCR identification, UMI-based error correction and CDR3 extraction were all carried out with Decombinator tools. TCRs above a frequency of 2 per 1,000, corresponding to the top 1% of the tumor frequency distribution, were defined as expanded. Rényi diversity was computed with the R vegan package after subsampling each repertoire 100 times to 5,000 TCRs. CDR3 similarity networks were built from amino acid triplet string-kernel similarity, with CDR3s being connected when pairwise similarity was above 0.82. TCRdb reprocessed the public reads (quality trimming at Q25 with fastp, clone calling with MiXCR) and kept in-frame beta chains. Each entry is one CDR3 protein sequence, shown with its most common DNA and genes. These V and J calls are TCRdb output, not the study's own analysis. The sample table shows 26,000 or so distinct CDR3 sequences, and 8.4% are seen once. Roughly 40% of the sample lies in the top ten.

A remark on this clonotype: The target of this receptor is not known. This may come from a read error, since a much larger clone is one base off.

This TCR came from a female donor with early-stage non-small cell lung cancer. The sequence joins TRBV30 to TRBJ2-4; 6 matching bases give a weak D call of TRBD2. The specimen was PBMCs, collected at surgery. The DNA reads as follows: TGTGTCTGGAGTGGGGGACTAGCCAAAAACATTCAGTACTTC. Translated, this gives CVWSGGLAKNIQYF.